One and the same sample provided the 19 T cell receptor beta chains below, sequenced in a study of T and B cells in COVID-19 patients. From blood, about 240-500 ng of genomic DNA served as TRB template. TRB rearrangements were amplified by multiplex PCR with BIOMED2 TRB-A/B primers. Each CDR3 protein gets one entry after TCRdb re-called the multiplex PCR reads with MiXCR. The sample has more than 15,000 distinct CDR3 sequences; under 30% are singletons. The source material was blood. The receptors were sampled from a human donor who had recovered from COVID-19.

This clonotype was detected only a few times. The chain combines TRBV10-3 with TRBJ1-2, with a weak D call TRBD1 (5 bases). Germline V CDR1 and CDR2: ENHRY, SYGVKD. The CDR3 runs 14 residues. V was cut by 6 bases and J by 0 bases, with 11 bases left in between. CDR3 sequence: CAIREDSTNYGYTF. As DNA, the CDR3 is TGTGCCATCAGGGAAGACAGTACTAACTATGGCTACACCTTC.

CDR3 DNA sequence: TGCAGTGCTGGACAGGGAGCCTACGAGCAGTACTTC. This gives the protein CSAGQGAYEQYF. The chain is built from TRBV20-1 and TRBJ2-7, with 8 nucleotides matching TRBD1. This CDR3 spans 12 amino acids. Germline trimming cut 5 bases from V and 2 bases from J; bases unmatched to any gene: 2. The germline V gene has CDR1 DFQATT and CDR2 SNEGSKA (reference sequence).

The J gene is TRBJ2-5, the V gene TRBV6-2 or TRBV6-3; tentatively, D is TRBD2 (6 bases). V gave up 7 bases and J gave up 5 bases, with 17 bases separating them. Germline V gives CDR1 MNHEY, CDR2 SVGEGT. The CDR3 extends over 14 amino acids. CDR3 loop: CASTGGAQPETQYF. CDR3 coding DNA: TGTGCCAGCACCGGGGGTGCCCAACCGGAGACCCAGTACTTC.

J is TRBJ2-2 and V is TRBV6-5; unclear D gene. This CDR3 is 14 amino acids long. V was pared by 6 bases and J by 4 bases, with 12 bases between. CDR1 and CDR2 (germline): MNHEY, SVGAGI. CDR3 DNA sequence: TGTGCCAGCAGACCGCCAGGTCTCACCGGGGAGCTGTTTTTT. It is translated as CASRPPGLTGELFF.

J is TRBJ1-3 and V is TRBV18; no reliable D call. The V gene's germline CDR1 is KGHSH and CDR2 LQKENI. The germline V and J ends were trimmed by 5 bases and 2 bases, with 16 bases remaining between them. The length of the CDR3 is 16 residues. The CDR3 region is CASSETQAYAGNTIYF. CDR3 in DNA: TGTGCCAGCTCAGAAACGCAGGCGTATGCTGGAAACACCATATATTTT.

The chain recombines TRBV6-2 or TRBV6-3 with TRBJ2-1; a possible D gene is TRBD2 (6 bases). The CDR3 runs to 15 residues. CDR1 and CDR2 from the germline V gene are MNHEY and SVGEGT. The V end was cut by 2 bases, the J end by 2 bases, with 10 bases between. The CDR3 region has the DNA TGTGCCAGCAGTTACGGGGGGTCAACCTACAATGAGCAGTTCTTC. Amino acid sequence: CASSYGGSTYNEQFF.

By frequency in the sample, this clonotype is medium-sized (0.01 to 0.1%). The chain uses TRBV19 and TRBJ2-3; D ambiguous. The CDR3 has 15 amino acids. The germline V gene encodes CDR1 LNHDA and CDR2 SQIVND (reference sequence). V lost 5 bases to trimming and J lost 2 bases, with 14 bases between them. This chain's CDR3 is CASSPQLDTTDTQYF. As DNA, the CDR3 is TGTGCCAGTAGTCCCCAGTTGGATACCACAGATACGCAGTATTTT.

By frequency in the sample, this clonotype is medium-sized (0.01 to 0.1%). This chain connects TRBV19 to TRBJ1-4; 9 bases match TRBD1. The CDR3 is made up of 14 amino acids. V gave up 7 bases and J gave up 5 bases; unmatched junction bases: 5. The germline CDR1 and CDR2 sequences are LNHDA and SQIVND (reference sequence). CDR3 region: CASNRQGVNEKLFF. The CDR3 coding sequence is TGTGCCAGTAACCGACAGGGGGTCAATGAAAAACTGTTTTTT.

This clonotype is medium-sized in the sample. This rearrangement joins TRBV19 to TRBJ2-7; no clear D. Germline CDR1 LNHDA, CDR2 SQIVND (reference sequence). This CDR3 is built from 15 residues. Trimming shortened V by 3 bases and J by 0 bases, and 12 bases separated the two germline ends. The CDR3 region is CASSIRPDRSYEQYF. DNA of the CDR3: TGTGCCAGTAGTATCCGCCCGGACCGCTCCTACGAGCAGTACTTC.

Relative to its sample, this clonotype is medium-sized (0.01 to 0.1%). V usage is TRBV19 and J usage is TRBJ1-4, with D uncertain. The CDR3 is made up of 13 amino acids. The ends were cut back, 7 bases at V and 5 bases at J, with 11 bases in the middle. Germline CDR1 is LNHDA and CDR2 is SQIVND (reference sequence). DNA of the CDR3: TGTGCCAGTAATAGCTTTCTAAATGAAAAACTGTTTTTT. Translated, it gives CASNSFLNEKLFF.

The chain links TRBV29-1 to TRBJ2-7, with TRBD1 matching 8 bases. The CDR3 spans 11 residues. The trim removed 7 bases at V and 5 bases at J, leaving 4 bases unmatched. Per germline, CDR1 SQVTM and CDR2 ANQGSEA. The DNA for the CDR3 is TGCAGCGCTGTGACAGGGGACGAGCAGTACTTC. The encoded protein is CSAVTGDEQYF.

This clonotype was seen more than once but under ten times. This chain connects TRBV11-2 to TRBJ1-5; D may be TRBD1 (5 bases). V was trimmed by 2 bases and J by 7 bases, leaving 15 bases between them. This CDR3 is 15 amino acids long. The germline gives CDR1 SGHAT, CDR2 FQNNGV. In DNA, the CDR3 is TGTGCCAGCAGCTTATGGGGGGGGGTAGGACAGCCCCAGCATTTT. Amino acid sequence: CASSLWGGVGQPQHF. Variable domain in full (rest from reference TRBV11-2 and TRBJ1-5): EAGVAQSPRYKIIEKRQSVAFWCNPISGHATLYWYQQILGQGPKLLIQFQNNGVVDDSQLPKDRFSAERLKGVDSTLKIQPAKLEDSAVYLCASSLWGGVGQPQHFGDGTRLSIL.

This clonotype was counted ten times or more. The J gene is TRBJ2-7, the V gene TRBV15; D possibly matches TRBD1 or TRBD2 (6 bases each). There are 14 residues in the CDR3. In germline, CDR1 is LNHNV, CDR2 YYDKDF (reference sequence). V was pared by 0 bases and J by 2 bases, with 8 bases between. Here the CDR3 reads CATSRDGGPYEQYF. CDR3 coding DNA: TGTGCCACCAGCAGAGATGGGGGGCCCTACGAGCAGTACTTC.

This CDR3 reads CSVGGDPSYEQYF. CDR3 DNA sequence: TGCAGTGTTGGGGGGGACCCCTCCTACGAGCAGTACTTC. This chain links TRBV20-1 with TRBJ2-7; 7 nucleotides agree with TRBD2. Losses at the gene ends were 7 bases for V and 0 bases for J; bases not matched to a gene: 6. Germline CDR1 is DFQATT and CDR2 is SNEGSKA (reference sequence). The CDR3 runs 13 residues.

This clonotype turned up a few times. The rearrangement joins TRBV18 to TRBJ2-7, with 7 bases matching TRBD2. The germline V gene encodes CDR1 KGHSH and CDR2 LQKENI. The CDR3 length is 14 residues. J gave up 5 bases and V 5 bases, and 9 bases lay outside the gene matches. DNA for the CDR3: TGTGCCAGCTCATCCCAGACTAGCAATGACGAGCAGTACTTC. Its translation is CASSSQTSNDEQYF.

This chain uses TRBV6-5 with TRBJ1-1; D gene ambiguous. V was cut by 2 bases and J by 4 bases, with 8 bases left in between. Germline CDR1 is MNHEY and CDR2 is SVGAGI. The CDR3 is 13 amino acids. This CDR3 is CASSYNFGTEAFF. CDR3 coding DNA: TGTGCCAGCAGTTACAATTTTGGCACTGAAGCTTTCTTT.

By frequency in the sample, this clonotype is medium-sized. The J gene is TRBJ2-1, the V gene TRBV29-1, with a tentative D call TRBD1 (6 bases). Between the trimmed V and J ends, which lost 3 bases and 7 bases, there was a span of 16 bases. The CDR3 sequence is 14 residues long. Germline V gene data show CDR1 as SQVTM and CDR2 as ANQGSEA. The CDR3 DNA reads as TGCAGCGTTGACTCCAGGGGTCTTCGGAATGAGCAGTTCTTC. The encoded protein is CSVDSRGLRNEQFF.

This clonotype was observed a handful of times. This chain links TRBV7-2 with TRBJ2-5; D not resolved. From germline, CDR1 is SGHTA and CDR2 FQGNSA. The CDR3 runs to 13 residues. V lost 1 base and J lost 8, with 11 bases in between. CDR3 in DNA: TGTGCCAGCAGCTTAGAACCCCCTCGAACCCAGTACTTC. Its protein is CASSLEPPRTQYF.

This clonotype was observed a handful of times. In nucleotides, the CDR3 is TGCAGTGTTGCAGGGGGCGGCTACGAGCAGTACTTC. Protein: CSVAGGGYEQYF. V and J are TRBV20-1 and TRBJ2-7; 8 positions match TRBD1. The trim removed 7 bases at V and 3 bases at J, leaving 5 bases unmatched. The CDR3 is made up of 12 amino acids. Germline V gives CDR1 DFQATT, CDR2 SNEGSKA (reference sequence).